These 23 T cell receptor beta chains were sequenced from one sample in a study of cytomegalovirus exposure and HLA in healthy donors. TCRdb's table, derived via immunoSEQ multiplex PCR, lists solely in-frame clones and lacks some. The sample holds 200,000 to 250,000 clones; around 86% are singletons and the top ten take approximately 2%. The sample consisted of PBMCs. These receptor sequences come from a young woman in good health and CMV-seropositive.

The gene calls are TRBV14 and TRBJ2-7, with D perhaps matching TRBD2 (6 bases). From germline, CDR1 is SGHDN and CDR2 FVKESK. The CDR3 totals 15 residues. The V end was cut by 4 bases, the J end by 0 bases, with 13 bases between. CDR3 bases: TGTGCCAGCAGCCCTAGCGTAGGAACCTCCTACGAGCAGTACTTC. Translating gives CASSPSVGTSYEQYF.

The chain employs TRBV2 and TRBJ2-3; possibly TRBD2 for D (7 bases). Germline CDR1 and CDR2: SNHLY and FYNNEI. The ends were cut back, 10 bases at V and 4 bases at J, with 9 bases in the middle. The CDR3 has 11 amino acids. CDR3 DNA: TGTGCCAAAGGGGGGGCAGATACGCAGTATTTT. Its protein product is CAKGGADTQYF.

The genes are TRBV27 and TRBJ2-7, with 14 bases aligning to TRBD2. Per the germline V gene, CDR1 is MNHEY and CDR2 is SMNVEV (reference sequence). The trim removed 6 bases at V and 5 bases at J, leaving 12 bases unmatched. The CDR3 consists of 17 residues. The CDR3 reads CASSLQGTSGSVNEQYF. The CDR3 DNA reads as TGTGCCAGCAGCCTCCAGGGGACTAGCGGGAGTGTCAACGAGCAGTACTTC.

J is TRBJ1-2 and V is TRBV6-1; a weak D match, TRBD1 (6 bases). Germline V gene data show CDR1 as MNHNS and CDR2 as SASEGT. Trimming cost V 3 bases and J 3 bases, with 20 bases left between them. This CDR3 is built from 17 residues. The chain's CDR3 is CASSEESGVPPYYGYTF. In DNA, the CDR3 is TGTGCCAGCAGTGAGGAGTCAGGGGTCCCCCCGTACTATGGCTACACCTTC.

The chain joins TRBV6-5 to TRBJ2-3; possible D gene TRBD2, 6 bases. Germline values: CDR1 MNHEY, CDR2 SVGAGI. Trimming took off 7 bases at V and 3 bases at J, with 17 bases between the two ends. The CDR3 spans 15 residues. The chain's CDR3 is CASNKGAGMTDTQYF. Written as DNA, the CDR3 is TGTGCCAGCAACAAGGGTGCGGGAATGACAGATACGCAGTATTTT.

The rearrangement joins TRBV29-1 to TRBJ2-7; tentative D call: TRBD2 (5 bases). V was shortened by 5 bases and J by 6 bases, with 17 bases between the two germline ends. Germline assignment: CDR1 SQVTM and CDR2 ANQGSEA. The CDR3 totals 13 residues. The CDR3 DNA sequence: TGCAGCGTTCTCAGACTACTAACGGGCGAGCAGTACTTC. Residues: CSVLRLLTGEQYF.

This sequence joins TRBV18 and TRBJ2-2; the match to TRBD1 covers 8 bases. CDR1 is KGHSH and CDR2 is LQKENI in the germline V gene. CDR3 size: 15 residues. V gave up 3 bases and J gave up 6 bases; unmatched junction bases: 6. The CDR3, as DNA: TGTGCCAGCTCACCGGTGACAGGGGAAGCCGGGGAGCTGTTTTTT. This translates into CASSPVTGEAGELFF.

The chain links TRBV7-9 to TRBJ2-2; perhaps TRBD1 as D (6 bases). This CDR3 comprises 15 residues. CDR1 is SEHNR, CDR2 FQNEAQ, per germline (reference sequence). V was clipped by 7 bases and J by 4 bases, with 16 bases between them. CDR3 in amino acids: CASTSGDGRTGELFF. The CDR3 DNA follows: TGTGCCAGCACCTCAGGGGACGGACGCACCGGGGAGCTGTTTTTT. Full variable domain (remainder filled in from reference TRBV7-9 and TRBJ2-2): DTGVSQNPRHKITKRGQNVTFRCDPISEHNRLYWYRQTLGQGPEFLTYFQNEAQLEKSRLLSDRFSAERPKGSFSTLEIQRTEQGDSAMYLCASTSGDGRTGELFFGEGSRLTVL.

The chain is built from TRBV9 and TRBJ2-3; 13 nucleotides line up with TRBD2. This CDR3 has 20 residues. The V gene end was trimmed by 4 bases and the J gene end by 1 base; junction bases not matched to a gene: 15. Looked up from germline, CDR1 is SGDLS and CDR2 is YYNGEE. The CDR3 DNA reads TGTGCCAGCAGCCCGCGATTCGGACTAGCGGGAGACTCCCGCACAGATACGCAGTATTTT. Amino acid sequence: CASSPRFGLAGDSRTDTQYF.

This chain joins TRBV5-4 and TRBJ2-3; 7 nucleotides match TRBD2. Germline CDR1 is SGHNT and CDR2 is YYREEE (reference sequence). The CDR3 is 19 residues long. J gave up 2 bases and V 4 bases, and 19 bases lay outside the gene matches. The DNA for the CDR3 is TGTGCCAGCAGCCCCATTGGACTAGTAAAGACAAGATACACAGATACGCAGTATTTT. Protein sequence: CASSPIGLVKTRYTDTQYF.

The chain's CDR3 is CASSLQTSGNNEQFF. The CDR3 bases are TGTGCCAGTAGTCTACAGACTAGCGGGAACAATGAGCAGTTCTTC. The V and J genes are TRBV19 and TRBJ2-1; 11 nucleotides match TRBD2. The CDR3 totals 15 residues. Germline V gene lookup returns CDR1 LNHDA and CDR2 SQIVND (reference sequence). After removal of 5 bases from V and 5 bases from J, the junction contained 5 bases not matched to a gene.

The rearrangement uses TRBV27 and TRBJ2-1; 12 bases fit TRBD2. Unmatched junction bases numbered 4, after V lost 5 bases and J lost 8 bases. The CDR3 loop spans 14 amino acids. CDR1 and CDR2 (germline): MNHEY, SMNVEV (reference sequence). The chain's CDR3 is CASSITSGRHEQFF. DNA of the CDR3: TGTGCCAGCAGTATTACTAGCGGGAGGCATGAGCAGTTCTTC.

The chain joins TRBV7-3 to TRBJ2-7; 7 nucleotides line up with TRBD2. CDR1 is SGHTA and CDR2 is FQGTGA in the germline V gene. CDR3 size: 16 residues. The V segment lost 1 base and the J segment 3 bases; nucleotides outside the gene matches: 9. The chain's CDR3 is CASSLRTSWGFYEQYF. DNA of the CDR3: TGTGCCAGCAGCTTAAGGACTAGTTGGGGCTTCTACGAGCAGTACTTC.

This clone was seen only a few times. The CDR3 reads CASSDLGRDSGNTIYF. CDR3 bases: TGTGCCAGCAGTGACTTAGGTCGGGACTCCGGAAACACCATATATTTT. The rearrangement links TRBV25-1 to TRBJ1-3; maybe TRBD1 (5 bases). The CDR3 covers 16 residues. Trimming took 3 bases from V and 4 from J, leaving 16 bases between them. CDR1 MGHDK and CDR2 SYGVNS come from the germline V gene.

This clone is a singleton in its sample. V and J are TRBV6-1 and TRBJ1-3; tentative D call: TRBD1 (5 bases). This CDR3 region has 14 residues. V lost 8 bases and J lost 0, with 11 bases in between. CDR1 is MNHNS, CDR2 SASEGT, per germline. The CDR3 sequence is CASLDSLSGNTIYF. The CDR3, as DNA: TGTGCCAGCCTTGACAGTCTCTCTGGAAACACCATATATTTT.

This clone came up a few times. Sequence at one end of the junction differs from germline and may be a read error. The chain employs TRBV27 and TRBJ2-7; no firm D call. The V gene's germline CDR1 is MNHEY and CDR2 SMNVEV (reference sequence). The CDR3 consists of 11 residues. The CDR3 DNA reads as TGTGCCAGCAGACAGTTCGAAAGATATCACTTC. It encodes CASRQFERYHF.

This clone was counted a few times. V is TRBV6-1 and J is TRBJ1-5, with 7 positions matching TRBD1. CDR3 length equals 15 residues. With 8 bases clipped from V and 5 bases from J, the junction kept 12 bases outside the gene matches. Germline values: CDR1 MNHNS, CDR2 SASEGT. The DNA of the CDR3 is TGTGCCAGCTCACAGGGGAGTAATAGAGATCAGCCCCAGCATTTT. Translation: CASSQGSNRDQPQHF.

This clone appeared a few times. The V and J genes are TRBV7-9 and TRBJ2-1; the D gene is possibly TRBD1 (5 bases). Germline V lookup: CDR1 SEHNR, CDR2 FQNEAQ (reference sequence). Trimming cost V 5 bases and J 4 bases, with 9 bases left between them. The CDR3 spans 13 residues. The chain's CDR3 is CASSIRQYNEQFF. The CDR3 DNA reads TGTGCCAGCAGCATTAGACAGTACAATGAGCAGTTCTTC. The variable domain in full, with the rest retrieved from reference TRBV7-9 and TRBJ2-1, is DTGVSQNPRHKITKRGQNVTFRCDPISEHNRLYWYRQTLGQGPEFLTYFQNEAQLEKSRLLSDRFSAERPKGSFSTLEIQRTEQGDSAMYLCASSIRQYNEQFFGPGTRLTVL.

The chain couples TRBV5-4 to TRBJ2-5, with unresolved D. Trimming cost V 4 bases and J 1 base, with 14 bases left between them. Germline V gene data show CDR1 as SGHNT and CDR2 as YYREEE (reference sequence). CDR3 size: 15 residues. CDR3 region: CASSHLGQTQETQYF. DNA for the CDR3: TGTGCCAGCAGCCACTTGGGCCAGACCCAAGAGACCCAGTACTTC.

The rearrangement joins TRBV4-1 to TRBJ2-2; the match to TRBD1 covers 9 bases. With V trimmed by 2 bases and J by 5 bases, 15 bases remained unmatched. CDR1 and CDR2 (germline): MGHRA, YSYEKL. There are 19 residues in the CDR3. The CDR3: CASSQYHTLDRGLTGELFF. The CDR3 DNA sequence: TGCGCCAGCAGCCAATACCACACCCTGGACAGGGGTCTAACCGGGGAGCTGTTTTTT.

The DNA of the CDR3 is TGTGCCAGCAGAGACTGGACAGGCACAGATACGCAGTATTTT. It encodes CASRDWTGTDTQYF. The chain is built from TRBV27 and TRBJ2-3, with D possibly TRBD1 on 6 matching bases. Trimming took 6 bases from V and 1 from J, leaving 11 bases between them. This CDR3 contains 14 residues. In germline, CDR1 is MNHEY, CDR2 SMNVEV (reference sequence).

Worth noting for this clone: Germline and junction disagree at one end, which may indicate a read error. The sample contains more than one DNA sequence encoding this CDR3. CDR3 DNA sequence: TGTGCTAGCAGTTGGGGGACAGGGAGCTCCTACGAGCAGTACTTC. It codes for CASSWGTGSSYEQYF. The J gene is TRBJ2-7, the V gene TRBV6-5; 9 bases agree with TRBD1. This CDR3 comprises 15 residues. Germline CDR1 MNHEY, CDR2 SVGAGI.

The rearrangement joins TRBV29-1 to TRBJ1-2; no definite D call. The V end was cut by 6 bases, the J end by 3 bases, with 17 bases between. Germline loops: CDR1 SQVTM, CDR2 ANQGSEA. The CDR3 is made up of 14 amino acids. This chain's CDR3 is CSVDRSGVDYGYTF. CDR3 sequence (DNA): TGCAGCGTAGACCGGAGCGGGGTGGACTATGGCTACACCTTC.